This passage covers 13 T cell receptor beta chains from one sample sequenced in a study of T cells in Graves' hyperthyroidism and ophthalmopathy. RNA transcripts provided the source from which TCR beta CDR3 regions were amplified. A set of HTBI primers served as the primers for a first-round RT-PCR of the TCR CDR3. Via MiXCR, TCRdb re-called the multiplex PCR reads, giving one row per CDR3 protein. The sample carries roughly 240,000 distinct CDR3 sequences, roughly 17% recorded once. Sequenced input: blood. These receptors came from a woman between 18 and 29 years old with Graves' ophthalmopathy.

This clonotype showed up many times. The chain combines TRBV27 with TRBJ2-7, with 10 bases matching TRBD1. V gave up 1 base and J gave up 7 bases; unmatched junction bases: 1. Germline assignment: CDR1 MNHEY and CDR2 SMNVEV (reference sequence). The CDR3 totals 13 residues. For the CDR3, the DNA is TGTGCCAGCAGTTTATGGGACAGGGGAGAGCAGTACTTC. It specifies CASSLWDRGEQYF.

This clonotype was observed at least ten times. The chain carries TRBV20-1 and TRBJ2-7; a weak D match, TRBD2 (6 bases). Trimming stripped 0 bases from V and 4 bases from J, with 19 bases between. Per the germline V gene, CDR1 is DFQATT and CDR2 is SNEGSKA (reference sequence). The CDR3 is 16 residues long. CDR3 bases: TGCAGTGCTAGAGATCCTCCAAGGAGGGGAATTTACGAGCAGTACTTC. This sequence encodes CSARDPPRRGIYEQYF.

This clonotype occurred many times. The chain joins TRBV27 to TRBJ2-6; no clear D gene. Germline V gene sequence: CDR1 MNHEY, CDR2 SMNVEV (reference sequence). Trimming removed 6 bases from V and 0 bases from J, with 6 bases in between. This CDR3 is 14 amino acids long. CDR3 region: CASRKNSGANVLTF. The CDR3 coding sequence is TGTGCCAGCAGGAAAAACTCTGGGGCCAACGTCCTGACTTTC.

This clonotype showed up many times. The rearrangement links TRBV7-9 to TRBJ2-7, with 11 bases identical to TRBD2. Trimming cost V 2 bases and J 5 bases; bases outside gene matches: 2. The length of the CDR3 is 14 residues. Germline lookup yields CDR1 SEHNR and CDR2 FQNEAQ (reference sequence). The CDR3 spells CASSLLAGGHEQYF. DNA for the CDR3: TGTGCCAGCAGCTTACTAGCGGGAGGACACGAGCAGTACTTC.

Only a few counts were recorded for this clonotype. The chain couples TRBV19 to TRBJ2-3; a weak D match, TRBD2 (5 bases). The CDR3 runs to 14 residues. Germline V lookup: CDR1 LNHDA, CDR2 SQIVND (reference sequence). Trimming removed 7 bases from V and 2 bases from J, with 13 bases in between. The CDR3 here is CASTRGLYTDTQYF. The CDR3 nucleotides read TGTGCCAGTACCCGCGGGCTTTACACAGATACGCAGTATTTT. Combining the CDR3 with reference TRBV19 and TRBJ2-3 gives the whole variable domain DGGITQSPKYLFRKEGQNVTLSCEQNLNHDAMYWYRQDPGQGLRLIYYSQIVNDFQKGDIAEGYSVSREKKESFPLTVTSAQKNPTAFYLCASTRGLYTDTQYFGPGTRLTVL.

This clonotype was detected a few times. This rearrangement joins TRBV6-1 to TRBJ2-3, with a tentative D call TRBD2 (5 bases). The CDR3 totals 13 residues. The V and J ends lost 6 bases and 6 bases respectively, with 13 bases between them. From germline, CDR1 is MNHNS and CDR2 SASEGT. CDR3 coding DNA: TGTGCCAGCAGCCCTTCACTAGGGGATACGCAGTATTTT. Translating it yields CASSPSLGDTQYF.

This clonotype showed up many times. At one end the junction does not follow the germline gene, possibly because of a read error. This chain connects TRBV12-3 or TRBV12-4 to TRBJ2-5; TRBD2 is a possible D gene (5 bases). This CDR3 contains 15 residues. The CDR3 loop is CASSSSAAPQGTQYF. Written as DNA, the CDR3 is TGTGCCAGCAGTAGCTCAGCGGCCCCCCAAGGGACCCAGTACTTC.

This clonotype has at least ten counts. This chain connects TRBV29-1 to TRBJ1-1; TRBD1 is a possible D gene (5 bases). This CDR3 spans 14 amino acids. The ends were cut back, 6 bases at V and 6 bases at J, with 20 bases in the middle. Germline CDR1 and CDR2: SQVTM and ANQGSEA. The CDR3 nucleotides read TGCAGCGTATCGATCTCCAGGGCAGGCGCTGAAGCTTTCTTT. Residues: CSVSISRAGAEAFF.

This clonotype was seen ten or more times. The rearrangement links TRBV7-6 to TRBJ2-2; TRBD2 agrees at 16 bases. In germline, CDR1 is SGHVS, CDR2 FNYEAQ. V was clipped by 6 bases and J by 3 bases; unmatched bases: 7. The CDR3 totals 18 residues. CDR3 nucleotides: TGTGCCAGCAGTCCGGGACTAGCGGGGGGGCTGGACACCGGGGAGCTGTTTTTT. This translates into CASSPGLAGGLDTGELFF.

The table lists this clonotype with many counts. This rearrangement joins TRBV28 to TRBJ1-3; the D gene is possibly TRBD1 (6 bases). From germline, CDR1 is MDHEN and CDR2 SYDVKM. This CDR3 comprises 16 residues. Trimming removed 3 bases from V and 0 bases from J, with 12 bases in between. The CDR3 DNA follows: TGTGCCAGCAGTTTTAACAGGGCGAACTCTGGAAACACCATATATTTT. This sequence encodes CASSFNRANSGNTIYF. Together with reference TRBV28 and TRBJ1-3, the CDR3 gives the full variable domain: DVKVTQSSRYLVKRTGEKVFLECVQDMDHENMFWYRQDPGLGLRLIYFSYDVKMKEKGDIPEGYSVSREKKERFSLILESASTNQTSMYLCASSFNRANSGNTIYFGEGSWLTVV.

In its sample, this clonotype was seen many times. This chain links TRBV14 with TRBJ2-7, with TRBD1 identical over 10 bases. The junction had 3 bases not matched to a gene; V was cut back by 2 bases and J by 5 bases. This CDR3 region has 14 residues. The germline V gene has CDR1 SGHDN and CDR2 FVKESK. As DNA, the CDR3 is TGTGCCAGCAGCCAAATCGGACAGGGGGACGAGCAGTACTTC. Amino acids: CASSQIGQGDEQYF. The entire variable domain, with the rest obtained from reference TRBV14 and TRBJ2-7, is as follows: EAGVTQFPSHSVIEKGQTVTLRCDPISGHDNLYWYRRVMGKEIKFLLHFVKESKQDESGMPNNRFLAERTGGTYSTLKVQPAELEDSGVYFCASSQIGQGDEQYFGPGTRLTVT.

This clonotype was seen at least ten times. The chain is built from TRBV28 and TRBJ2-7; 8 bases agree with TRBD1. The CDR3 contains 15 residues. Germline assignment: CDR1 MDHEN and CDR2 SYDVKM. V lost 3 bases and J lost 2; bases outside the gene matches: 6. The CDR3 spells CASSFLTGAPYEQYF. DNA for the CDR3: TGTGCCAGCAGTTTTTTGACAGGGGCCCCCTACGAGCAGTACTTC.

The chain uses TRBV3-1 and TRBJ1-2; TRBD1 might be the D (5 bases). V lost 4 bases, J lost 1 base, and 13 bases lay in between. Germline V gene sequence: CDR1 LGHDT, CDR2 YNNKEL (reference sequence). The CDR3 extends over 15 amino acids. The CDR3 reads CASSRSGGRNYGYTF. The DNA for the CDR3 is TGTGCCAGCAGCCGAAGCGGGGGACGTAACTATGGCTACACCTTC.